Listed here are 26 T cell receptor beta chains from one sample, sequenced in a study of graft-versus-host responses after intestinal transplantation. Their target antigens are unknown. Some clones are missing from TCRdb's copy, which holds only in-frame ones; the method was immunoSEQ multiplex PCR. The table lists around 97,000 clones, about nine tenths of them singletons. The material sequenced was unstimulated CD4+ T cells sorted from spleen or lymph node cells, taken before transplant. The origin of the receptors is a human donor who was the organ donor for an intestinal transplant.

The V gene is TRBV5-1, the J gene TRBJ2-7, with TRBD2 identical over 9 bases. V shed 0 bases, J shed 4 bases, and the junction held 11 bases outside the gene matches. The CDR3 is 17 amino acids. Germline-derived CDR1 and CDR2 are SGHRS and YFSETQ. The CDR3, as DNA: TGCGCCAGCAGCTTGGTTTTCGGGCCTAGCGGGGAGTACGAGCAGTACTTC. It codes for CASSLVFGPSGEYEQYF.

The V gene is TRBV7-9, the J gene TRBJ1-2; D not certain. The CDR3 runs 11 residues. V was pared by 5 bases and J by 3 bases, with 4 bases between. Per the germline V gene, CDR1 is SEHNR and CDR2 is FQNEAQ (reference sequence). The CDR3 DNA reads TGTGCCAGCAGCCCCGACTATGGCTACACCTTC. Translated: CASSPDYGYTF. Drawing the rest from reference TRBV7-9 and TRBJ1-2, the complete variable domain is DTGVSQNPRHKITKRGQNVTFRCDPISEHNRLYWYRQTLGQGPEFLTYFQNEAQLEKSRLLSDRFSAERPKGSFSTLEIQRTEQGDSAMYLCASSPDYGYTFGSGTRLTVV.

V usage is TRBV5-1 and J usage is TRBJ2-5; the D gene is possibly TRBD2 (5 bases). From germline, CDR1 is SGHRS and CDR2 YFSETQ. The CDR3 is 14 amino acids. Trimming left V 1 base short and J 3 bases short, with 10 bases between. The CDR3 region has the DNA TGCGCCAGCAGCTTGAGCCCCGGGGAAGAGACCCAGTACTTC. It codes for CASSLSPGEETQYF.

The chain couples TRBV13 to TRBJ2-7, with unresolved D. The CDR3 loop spans 13 amino acids. CDR1 is PRHDT and CDR2 is FYEKMQ in the germline V gene (reference sequence). Deletions cut 5 bases from V and 0 bases from J, with 8 bases between. The CDR3 sequence: CASSPNSSYEQYF. CDR3 nucleotide sequence: TGTGCCAGCAGCCCGAATAGCTCCTACGAGCAGTACTTC.

The V call is TRBV30, the J call TRBJ2-5, with 10 bases identical to TRBD1. V lost 6 bases to trimming and J lost 6 bases; unmatched junction nucleotides: 7. CDR1 and CDR2 from the germline V gene are GTSNPN and SVGIG (reference sequence). The CDR3 extends over 13 amino acids. The CDR3 nucleotides are TGTGCCTGCGACGACAGGGGGCGAAAGACCCAGTACTTC. It yields the protein CACDDRGRKTQYF.

This sequence joins TRBV4-2 and TRBJ2-7, with D possibly matching TRBD1 (5 bases). The CDR3 consists of 16 residues. In germline, CDR1 is LGHNA, CDR2 YNFKEQ. The germline V and J ends were trimmed by 0 bases and 0 bases, with 12 bases remaining between them. In nucleotides, the CDR3 is TGTGCCAGCAGCCAAGACCCTATAGGGGTCTCCTACGAGCAGTACTTC. Its protein product is CASSQDPIGVSYEQYF.

This chain connects TRBV9 to TRBJ2-5; 7 nucleotides align to TRBD1. J lost 5 bases, V lost 0 bases, and 7 bases had no gene match. The CDR3 sequence is 15 residues long. CDR1 and CDR2 (germline): SGDLS, YYNGEE. The DNA for the CDR3 is TGTGCCAGCAGCGTAGAGGGACAGAAGGGGGAGACCCAGTACTTC. Protein product: CASSVEGQKGETQYF. The full variable domain, with the rest looked up from reference TRBV9 and TRBJ2-5, is DSGVTQTPKHLITATGQRVTLRCSPRSGDLSVYWYQQSLDQGLQFLIQYYNGEERAKGNILERFSAQQFPDLHSELNLSSLELGDSALYFCASSVEGQKGETQYFGPGTRLLVL.

There are a few counts of this clone. The chain joins TRBV27 to TRBJ2-3, with D hard to call. The V gene lost 11 bases and the J gene lost 1 base, with 13 bases spanning the gap. Germline lookup yields CDR1 MNHEY and CDR2 SMNVEV (reference sequence). The CDR3 runs 13 residues. The CDR3 region is CAPRQARTDTQYF. CDR3 DNA sequence: TGTGCCCCCCGCCAAGCCCGCACAGATACGCAGTATTTT.

The chain joins TRBV19 to TRBJ2-3; 13 bases agree with TRBD2. The V segment lost 1 base and the J segment 4 bases; nucleotides outside the gene matches: 11. CDR3 size: 19 residues. The germline CDR1 and CDR2 sequences are LNHDA and SQIVND (reference sequence). The CDR3 reads CASSIGGLAGDPPPDTQYF. In nucleotides, the CDR3 is TGTGCCAGTAGTATAGGAGGACTAGCGGGGGACCCGCCACCAGATACGCAGTATTTT.

This chain joins TRBV6-5 and TRBJ1-2; 8 bases agree with TRBD1. J was trimmed by 5 bases and V by 0 bases; bases with no gene match: 8. Germline V gene data show CDR1 as MNHEY and CDR2 as SVGAGI. This CDR3 is 16 amino acids long. The CDR3 DNA sequence: TGTGCCAGCAGTTACTCGGTCAGGGGGCTAAGTTATGGCTACACCTTC. It yields the protein CASSYSVRGLSYGYTF.

J is TRBJ2-3 and V is TRBV11-2; perhaps TRBD2 as D (6 bases). The CDR3 extends over 18 amino acids. V was trimmed by 2 bases and J by 4 bases, leaving 22 bases between them. CDR1 and CDR2 (germline): SGHAT, FQNNGV. CDR3 coding DNA: TGTGCCAGCAGCTTACTTCAACCGACTTTTCCGGGGGCAGATACGCAGTATTTT. Its protein is CASSLLQPTFPGADTQYF.

This chain joins TRBV27 and TRBJ2-7; the D gene is possibly TRBD1 (5 bases). The CDR3 consists of 13 residues. Germline V gives CDR1 MNHEY, CDR2 SMNVEV (reference sequence). V gave up 2 bases and J gave up 3 bases, with 8 bases separating them. The CDR3 region is CASSLRQGYEQYF. The DNA for the CDR3 is TGTGCCAGCAGTTTACGTCAGGGCTACGAGCAGTACTTC.

The chain links TRBV27 to TRBJ2-7; 10 bases agree with TRBD1. After removal of 5 bases from V and 2 bases from J, the junction contained 6 bases not matched to a gene. Germline V CDR1 and CDR2: MNHEY, SMNVEV (reference sequence). The CDR3 length is 15 residues. The CDR3 protein is CASSLPGQGTYEQYF. The CDR3, as DNA: TGTGCCAGCAGTCTACCGGGACAGGGGACCTACGAGCAGTACTTC.

This chain uses TRBV27 with TRBJ2-5, with D possibly matching TRBD2 (6 bases). The V gene lost 0 bases and the J gene lost 2 bases, with 7 bases spanning the gap. In germline, CDR1 is MNHEY, CDR2 SMNVEV (reference sequence). The CDR3 is 14 residues long. The CDR3 DNA reads as TGTGCCAGCAGTTTATCGGCGGGGCAAGAGACCCAGTACTTC. Translated, it gives CASSLSAGQETQYF.

In this sample, this clone turned up a few times. The chain recombines TRBV7-2 with TRBJ1-3; maybe TRBD1 (6 bases). The germline V and J ends were trimmed by 2 bases and 1 base, with 21 bases remaining between them. This CDR3 is 19 amino acids long. Germline values: CDR1 SGHTA, CDR2 FQGNSA. CDR3 nucleotide sequence: TGTGCCAGCAGCTTAAAGGGTTACCAGGGGAAACTGTCTGGAAACACCATATATTTT. Protein: CASSLKGYQGKLSGNTIYF.

The chain links TRBV7-6 to TRBJ2-2, with 9 bases aligning to TRBD2. Losses at the gene ends were 0 bases for V and 9 bases for J; bases not matched to a gene: 8. This CDR3 region has 16 residues. From germline, CDR1 is SGHVS and CDR2 FNYEAQ. This CDR3 is CASSLASGTSLRELFF. DNA for the CDR3: TGTGCCAGCAGCTTAGCAAGTGGGACTAGCTTGAGGGAGCTGTTTTTT.

The chain is built from TRBV5-4 and TRBJ1-1, with 7 bases that match TRBD1. CDR3 size: 16 residues. After removal of 4 bases from V and 0 bases from J, the junction contained 9 bases not matched to a gene. Germline V CDR1 and CDR2: SGHNT, YYREEE (reference sequence). This CDR3 reads CASSPARGRVNTEAFF. CDR3 DNA: TGTGCCAGCAGCCCCGCTAGGGGGCGTGTGAACACTGAAGCTTTCTTT.

This clone occurred a few times. Other nucleotide sequences from this sample produce the same CDR3. The V call is TRBV2, the J call TRBJ2-7; 8 bases align to TRBD2. CDR1 and CDR2 from the germline V gene are SNHLY and FYNNEI. CDR3 size: 12 residues. After removal of 4 bases from V and 4 bases from J, the junction contained 0 bases not matched to a gene. The DNA of the CDR3 is TGTGCCAGCAGTGCGGGGGGGTACGAGCAGTACTTC. Translating gives CASSAGGYEQYF.

This chain's CDR3 is CSVVSGFNEQFF. The CDR3 DNA reads TGCAGCGTTGTAAGCGGTTTCAATGAGCAGTTCTTC. This chain uses TRBV29-1 with TRBJ2-1; D may be TRBD2 (5 bases). The germline V gene has CDR1 SQVTM and CDR2 ANQGSEA. The CDR3 runs to 12 residues. Trimming cost V 4 bases and J 6 bases, with 10 bases left between them.

This chain uses TRBV18 with TRBJ2-7, with D possibly TRBD2 on 6 matching bases. From germline, CDR1 is KGHSH and CDR2 LQKENI. V was trimmed by 3 bases and J by 6 bases, leaving 18 bases between them. CDR3 length: 15 residues. This CDR3 reads CASSPTGTLQSEQYF. The DNA of the CDR3 is TGTGCCAGCTCACCTACCGGGACTCTCCAAAGCGAGCAGTACTTC.

This chain connects TRBV4-1 to TRBJ2-3, with 14 bases lining up with TRBD2. Germline V gene lookup returns CDR1 MGHRA and CDR2 YSYEKL. The CDR3 length is 16 residues. The junction had 5 bases not matched to a gene; V was cut back by 6 bases and J by 3 bases. The CDR3 DNA reads as TGCGCCAGCAGTCGACTAGCGGGGGGGCCGACAGATACGCAGTATTTT. Residues: CASSRLAGGPTDTQYF.

The chain has TRBV19 and TRBJ2-5; 9 bases map to TRBD2. The CDR3 is made up of 16 amino acids. After removal of 4 bases from V and 6 bases from J, the junction contained 12 bases not matched to a gene. CDR1 and CDR2 from the germline V gene are LNHDA and SQIVND (reference sequence). The CDR3 nucleotides are TGTGCCAGTAGTACGGCGGGGGGGCTGATTTTAAAGACCCAGTACTTC. Its translation is CASSTAGGLILKTQYF.

The chain joins TRBV7-2 to TRBJ1-1; 10 nucleotides match TRBD1. The CDR3 contains 16 residues. V shed 4 bases and J 4 bases; nucleotides not matched to a gene: 9. The germline V gene has CDR1 SGHTA and CDR2 FQGNSA. The CDR3 sequence is CASSWRTTGGGTEAFF. CDR3 coding DNA: TGTGCCAGCAGCTGGAGAACGACAGGGGGCGGCACTGAAGCTTTCTTT.

This sequence joins TRBV6-1 and TRBJ2-1; possibly TRBD2 for D (6 bases). Trimming took off 4 bases at V and 9 bases at J, with 13 bases between the two ends. Germline CDR1 reads MNHNS; CDR2 reads SASEGT. The CDR3 contains 13 residues. CDR3 sequence reads: CASSVVGGSEQFF. The CDR3 DNA is TGTGCCAGCAGTGTGGTCGGGGGTTCTGAGCAGTTCTTC.

The rearrangement links TRBV18 to TRBJ2-7, with D possibly TRBD1 on 6 matching bases. CDR1 is KGHSH, CDR2 LQKENI, per germline. CDR3 size: 13 residues. With 6 bases removed from V and 5 bases from J, the gap between germline ends came to 14 bases. The DNA for the CDR3 is TGTGCCAGCTCCCGTAGACAGGACCACGAGCAGTACTTC. As protein: CASSRRQDHEQYF.

The rearrangement joins TRBV7-2 to TRBJ1-5; perhaps TRBD1 as D (5 bases). Germline V gene lookup returns CDR1 SGHTA and CDR2 FQGNSA. This CDR3 spans 19 amino acids. The V end was cut by 5 bases, the J end by 2 bases, with 25 bases between. This CDR3 is CASSKNPLGSDSRNQPQHF. The CDR3 bases are TGTGCCAGCAGCAAAAACCCATTAGGCAGCGACAGCCGCAATCAGCCCCAGCATTTT.